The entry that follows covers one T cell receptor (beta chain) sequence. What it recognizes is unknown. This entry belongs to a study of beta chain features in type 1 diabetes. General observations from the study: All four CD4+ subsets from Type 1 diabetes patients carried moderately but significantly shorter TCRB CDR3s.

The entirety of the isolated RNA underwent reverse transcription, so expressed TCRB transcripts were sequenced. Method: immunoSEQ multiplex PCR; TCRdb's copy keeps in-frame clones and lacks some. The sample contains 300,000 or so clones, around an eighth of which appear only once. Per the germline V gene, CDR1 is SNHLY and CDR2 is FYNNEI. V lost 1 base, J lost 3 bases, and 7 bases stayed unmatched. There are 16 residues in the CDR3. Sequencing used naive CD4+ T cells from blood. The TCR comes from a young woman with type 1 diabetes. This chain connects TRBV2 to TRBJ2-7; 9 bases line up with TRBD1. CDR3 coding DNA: TGTGCCAGCAGTGAAGACGTGGACAGGGGATACTACGAGCAGTACTTC. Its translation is CASSEDVDRGYYEQYF. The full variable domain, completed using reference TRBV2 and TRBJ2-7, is EPEVTQTPSHQVTQMGQEVILRCVPISNHLYFYWYRQILGQKVEFLVSFYNNEISEKSEIFDDQFSVERPDGSNFTLKIRSTKLEDSAMYFCASSEDVDRGYYEQYFGPGTRLTVT.